A single sample is the source of the 14 T cell receptor beta chains below, sequenced in a study of blood T cell repertoires in COVID-19. Measured with immunoSEQ multiplex PCR; TCRdb has only the in-frame clones, and not every one. This table holds over 200,000 clones, about nine tenths found once. The specimen was peripheral blood. The origin of the receptors is a man in his fifties with COVID-19, enrolled during active disease.

This chain joins TRBV12-5 and TRBJ2-2, with D tentatively TRBD2 (5 bases). CDR3 length: 16 amino acids. V lost 2 bases and J 6 bases, leaving 16 bases between the germline ends. CDR1 LGHNT and CDR2 FRNRAP come from the germline V gene. The CDR3 region has the DNA TGTGCTAGTGGTTTGACGGTGGGGAGTCGGGCCGGGGAGCTGTTTTTT. Translated, it gives CASGLTVGSRAGELFF.

V usage is TRBV29-1 and J usage is TRBJ1-4, with 7 bases matching TRBD1. CDR3 size: 13 residues. Trimming removed 7 bases from V and 7 bases from J; junction bases left unmatched: 9. Germline assignment: CDR1 SQVTM and CDR2 ANQGSEA. The CDR3 here is CSGKTGLGEKLFF. Here the CDR3 DNA reads TGCAGCGGAAAGACAGGGTTGGGTGAAAAACTGTTTTTT.

The chain recombines TRBV6-5 with TRBJ1-2, with 7 bases lining up with TRBD1. V was clipped by 0 bases and J by 7 bases; unmatched bases: 8. The CDR3 runs to 15 residues. CDR1 MNHEY and CDR2 SVGAGI come from the germline V gene. The CDR3 loop is CASSYSETGTSGYTF. The CDR3 DNA reads as TGTGCCAGCAGTTACTCTGAGACAGGGACGAGTGGCTACACCTTC.

This clone came up many times. This chain joins TRBV7-6 and TRBJ2-3; D possibly corresponds to TRBD1 (6 bases). Germline V gene sequence: CDR1 SGHVS, CDR2 FNYEAQ. Trimming took 1 base from V and 0 from J, leaving 14 bases between them. This CDR3 spans 17 amino acids. CDR3 region: CASSLEAQGSSTDTQYF. The CDR3 nucleotides are TGTGCCAGCAGCTTAGAAGCACAGGGCTCTAGCACAGATACGCAGTATTTT.

V usage is TRBV10-3 and J usage is TRBJ2-7; TRBD2 aligns across 7 bases. This CDR3 is 14 amino acids long. V lost 4 bases to trimming and J lost 3 bases; unmatched junction nucleotides: 6. Germline assignment: CDR1 ENHRY and CDR2 SYGVKD. CDR3 in DNA: TGTGCCATCAGTGTTGGCGGGGGAAACTACGAGCAGTACTTC. Translated: CAISVGGGNYEQYF.

This rearrangement joins TRBV5-6 to TRBJ2-7, with 10 positions matching TRBD1. Germline assignment: CDR1 SGHDT and CDR2 YYEEEE. V lost 3 bases to trimming and J lost 6 bases; unmatched junction nucleotides: 6. This CDR3 is 14 amino acids long. CDR3 residues: CASSSTGGVGEQYF. In nucleotides, the CDR3 is TGTGCCAGCAGCTCGACAGGGGGCGTCGGCGAGCAGTACTTC. The whole variable domain, filled in from reference TRBV5-6 and TRBJ2-7, reads DAGVTQSPTHLIKTRGQQVTLRCSPKSGHDTVSWYQQALGQGPQFIFQYYEEEERQRGNFPDRFSGHQFPNYSSELNVNALLLGDSALYLCASSSTGGVGEQYFGPGTRLTVT.

The chain recombines TRBV5-4 with TRBJ2-7; 8 bases agree with TRBD1. Germline V lookup: CDR1 SGHNT, CDR2 YYREEE (reference sequence). V lost 3 bases and J lost 3; bases outside the gene matches: 5. The CDR3 has 14 amino acids. In nucleotides, the CDR3 is TGTGCCAGCAGCTCTGGGGACAGGAACTACGAGCAGTACTTC. Translation gives CASSSGDRNYEQYF.

In its sample, this clone was seen a few times. The chain has TRBV19 and TRBJ2-2, with TRBD1 matching over 7 bases. CDR3 length: 15 residues. The junction had 7 bases not matched to a gene; V was cut back by 6 bases and J by 3 bases. Per germline, CDR1 LNHDA and CDR2 SQIVND (reference sequence). CDR3: CASRIRDRDTGELFF. The CDR3, as DNA: TGTGCCAGTAGAATCCGTGACAGGGACACCGGGGAGCTGTTTTTT. The variable domain in full, with the rest retrieved from reference TRBV19 and TRBJ2-2, is DGGITQSPKYLFRKEGQNVTLSCEQNLNHDAMYWYRQDPGQGLRLIYYSQIVNDFQKGDIAEGYSVSREKKESFPLTVTSAQKNPTAFYLCASRIRDRDTGELFFGEGSRLTVL.

This clone was found a few times. J is TRBJ2-6 and V is TRBV4-2; TRBD1 agrees at 7 bases. Germline assignment: CDR1 LGHNA and CDR2 YNFKEQ. With V trimmed by 5 bases and J by 2 bases, 6 bases remained unmatched. The CDR3 loop spans 16 amino acids. The CDR3 DNA follows: TGTGCCAGCAGCGGAGACCAGGGGGCTGGGGCCAACGTCCTGACTTTC. This sequence encodes CASSGDQGAGANVLTF.

As regards this clone: The sample contains more than one DNA sequence encoding this CDR3. This chain connects TRBV18 to TRBJ2-7, with 8 bases aligning to TRBD1. The V gene end was trimmed by 1 base and the J gene end by 4 bases; junction bases not matched to a gene: 6. The CDR3 totals 15 residues. The germline CDR1 and CDR2 sequences are KGHSH and LQKENI. The CDR3 protein is CASSPQGQGSYEQYF. The CDR3 coding sequence is TGTGCCAGCTCACCACAAGGACAGGGATCGTACGAGCAGTACTTC.

The rearrangement links TRBV5-1 to TRBJ1-2; perhaps TRBD1 as D (5 bases). This CDR3 has 11 residues. V lost 7 bases and J lost 9, with 13 bases in between. The germline V gene has CDR1 SGHRS and CDR2 YFSETQ. The CDR3 coding sequence is TGCGCCAGCCGTCTCGACAGACGCTACACCTTC. It encodes CASRLDRRYTF.

V and J are TRBV6-6 and TRBJ2-7; 9 bases fit TRBD2. Per germline, CDR1 MNHNY and CDR2 SVGAGI (reference sequence). With V trimmed by 5 bases and J by 4 bases, 6 bases remained unmatched. The CDR3 is made up of 14 amino acids. CDR3 loop: CASSKLAGPYEQYF. The CDR3, as DNA: TGTGCCAGCAGTAAGCTAGCGGGACCGTACGAGCAGTACTTC.

Note on this clone: This sample includes further DNA sequences coding for the same CDR3. The chain uses TRBV5-1 and TRBJ1-2; TRBD1 is a possible D gene (5 bases). V dropped 1 base and J dropped 3 bases, with 10 bases sitting between them. The CDR3 length is 14 residues. Germline V gene data show CDR1 as SGHRS and CDR2 as YFSETQ. The CDR3 DNA follows: TGCGCCAGCAGCTTGTCGGGGGGAGACTATGGCTACACCTTC. The encoded protein is CASSLSGGDYGYTF.

The rearrangement links TRBV5-4 to TRBJ2-6, with 11 positions matching TRBD2. This CDR3 region has 17 residues. The ends lost 3 bases at V and 2 bases at J; junction bases unmatched: 4. CDR1 and CDR2 (germline): SGHNT, YYREEE (reference sequence). The CDR3 sequence: CASSYLAGGTGANVLTF. The CDR3 DNA sequence: TGTGCCAGCAGCTACCTAGCGGGAGGTACTGGGGCCAACGTCCTGACTTTC.